This TCR beta chain was recovered during a study of cytomegalovirus exposure and HLA in healthy donors. Study-level background: It was reported in a later analysis that the approximately 120 validation repertoires used the same platform as the roughly 700 first-cohort repertoires. Whole-study results and caveats: The study flagged some 170 TCR beta chains as cytomegalovirus-associated. The classifier, whose performance was assessed in both the original and validation cohorts, reportedly diagnosed cytomegalovirus status with high specificity and sensitivity.

In regard to this clone: Its target is not known.

Assay used: immunoSEQ multiplex PCR; TCRdb lists only in-frame clones, some missing. The repertoire holds some 240,000 clones, with approximately 82% as singletons. The validation cohort, a group of over a hundred subjects, included the donors and was separate from the approximately 650-subject first cohort. The ends were cut back, 5 bases at V and 9 bases at J, with 23 bases in the middle. From germline, CDR1 is MNHNY and CDR2 SVGAGI (reference sequence). This CDR3 contains 16 residues. This chain joins TRBV6-6 and TRBJ2-1, with TRBD1 as a possible D gene (7 bases). The source of this sequence is a young woman in good health and CMV-seronegative. Material: PBMCs. Here the CDR3 reads CASSRTPEGALGEQFF. In nucleotides, the CDR3 is TGTGCCAGCAGTCGAACTCCGGAGGGGGCCCTGGGTGAGCAGTTCTTC.